These 23 T cell receptor beta chains share one sample of origin, sequenced in a study of control samples from healthy donors and cancer patients. Measured with immunoSEQ multiplex PCR; TCRdb has only the in-frame clones, and not every one. The repertoire has about 85,000 clones, around nine tenths of them found once; the top ten carry 7.6%. Sequencing used blood. All receptors come from a woman aged 55-70 years in good health.

This chain links TRBV5-4 with TRBJ1-1; D is possibly TRBD1 (6 bases). Trimming cost V 4 bases and J 1 base, with 14 bases left between them. CDR1 is SGHNT, CDR2 YYREEE, per germline (reference sequence). The CDR3 covers 15 residues. The DNA of the CDR3 is TGTGCCAGCAGCCCAGTCCAGGGGCGGAACACTGAAGCTTTCTTT. Amino acids: CASSPVQGRNTEAFF. The full variable domain, rest sourced from reference TRBV5-4 and TRBJ1-1, is ETGVTQSPTHLIKTRGQQVTLRCSSQSGHNTVSWYQQALGQGPQFIFQYYREEENGRGNFPPRFSGLQFPNYSSELNVNALELDDSALYLCASSPVQGRNTEAFFGQGTRLTVV.

The chain has TRBV6-1 and TRBJ2-7, with TRBD1 identical over 8 bases. V trimming: 4 bases; J trimming: 0 bases; junction bases outside the gene matches: 8. There are 16 residues in the CDR3. CDR1 is MNHNS, CDR2 SASEGT, per germline. In DNA, the CDR3 is TGTGCCAGCAGTGTCTACAGGGGGTCCCCCTCCTACGAGCAGTACTTC. Amino acid sequence: CASSVYRGSPSYEQYF.

The J gene is TRBJ2-7, the V gene TRBV2; 10 bases align to TRBD2. The trim removed 2 bases at V and 6 bases at J, leaving 16 bases unmatched. Germline loops: CDR1 SNHLY, CDR2 FYNNEI. The CDR3 runs to 18 residues. The CDR3 here is CASSETWASGSKGSEQYF. The CDR3 DNA sequence: TGTGCCAGCAGTGAAACGTGGGCTAGCGGGAGTAAGGGCTCCGAGCAGTACTTC.

The genes are TRBV4-2 and TRBJ2-2; no clear D gene. Germline V lookup: CDR1 LGHNA, CDR2 YNFKEQ. The CDR3 spans 16 residues. Trimming cost V 0 bases and J 0 bases, with 8 bases left between them. The DNA of the CDR3 is TGTGCCAGCAGCCAAGAAGTCCGGGCGAACACCGGGGAGCTGTTTTTT. It codes for CASSQEVRANTGELFF.

The CDR3 bases are TGTGCCAGCAGTCCGACAGGGACCTATGGCTACACCTTC. This codes for CASSPTGTYGYTF. J is TRBJ1-2 and V is TRBV12-3 or TRBV12-4; TRBD1 aligns across 7 bases. CDR3 length: 13 residues. Trimming took 5 bases from V and 4 from J; bases not matched to a gene: 4.

The sample holds a few counts of this clone. The chain combines TRBV19 with TRBJ2-7; a possible D gene is TRBD2 (6 bases). Germline lookup yields CDR1 LNHDA and CDR2 SQIVND (reference sequence). V was shortened by 5 bases and J by 0 bases, with 11 bases between the two germline ends. This CDR3 comprises 14 residues. The DNA for the CDR3 is TGTGCCAGTAGTCTTCTCGGGAGCTCCTACGAGCAGTACTTC. Amino acids: CASSLLGSSYEQYF.

This clone has only one observation. V usage is TRBV5-1 and J usage is TRBJ2-3; D is perhaps TRBD1 (5 bases). V dropped 2 bases and J dropped 2 bases, with 9 bases sitting between them. The V gene's germline CDR1 is SGHRS and CDR2 YFSETQ. There are 14 residues in the CDR3. CDR3: CASSFGQLTDTQYF. The CDR3 DNA reads as TGCGCCAGCAGCTTCGGACAACTCACAGATACGCAGTATTTT.

There are a few counts of this clone. J is TRBJ2-7 and V is TRBV29-1; 8 bases fit TRBD2. The V gene's germline CDR1 is SQVTM and CDR2 ANQGSEA. V lost 3 bases to trimming and J lost 4 bases; unmatched junction nucleotides: 2. There are 12 residues in the CDR3. The CDR3 nucleotides are TGCAGCGTTGAGGCTAGCGGGTACGAGCAGTACTTC. As protein: CSVEASGYEQYF.

The chain uses TRBV6-6 and TRBJ1-2; D is possibly TRBD1 (6 bases). The CDR3 is 13 amino acids. Germline V gene sequence: CDR1 MNHNY, CDR2 SVGAGI (reference sequence). Trimming pared 2 bases from V and 3 bases from J, leaving 7 bases between. The CDR3 coding sequence is TGTGCCAGCAGTTACAACAGGGACTATGGCTACACCTTC. It codes for CASSYNRDYGYTF.

This chain uses TRBV15 with TRBJ2-2; TRBD2 might be the D (6 bases). Trimming pared 0 bases from V and 1 base from J, leaving 12 bases between. The CDR3 extends over 17 amino acids. Per germline, CDR1 LNHNV and CDR2 YYDKDF (reference sequence). CDR3 in amino acids: CATSRDFWEENTGELFF. The CDR3 region has the DNA TGTGCCACCAGCAGAGATTTTTGGGAGGAGAACACCGGGGAGCTGTTTTTT.

The genes are TRBV9 and TRBJ2-1; no definite D call. The V and J ends lost 1 base and 8 bases respectively, with 7 bases between them. The V gene's germline CDR1 is SGDLS and CDR2 YYNGEE. CDR3 length equals 12 residues. CDR3: CASSVNFHEQFF. The CDR3 coding sequence is TGTGCCAGCAGCGTAAACTTCCATGAGCAGTTCTTC.

The chain couples TRBV9 to TRBJ2-3; 8 bases are a match to TRBD2. Germline CDR1 SGDLS, CDR2 YYNGEE. The CDR3 is 17 residues long. V shed 4 bases, J shed 0 bases, and the junction held 10 bases outside the gene matches. CDR3: CASSKTLAGTSTDTQYF. The DNA of the CDR3 is TGTGCCAGCAGCAAGACCTTAGCGGGAACTAGCACAGATACGCAGTATTTT. The whole variable domain, remainder taken from reference TRBV9 and TRBJ2-3, is DSGVTQTPKHLITATGQRVTLRCSPRSGDLSVYWYQQSLDQGLQFLIQYYNGEERAKGNILERFSAQQFPDLHSELNLSSLELGDSALYFCASSKTLAGTSTDTQYFGPGTRLTVL.

This clone was detected only once. CDR3 protein: CASIPSGADTDTQYF. The DNA of the CDR3 is TGTGCCAGCATTCCTAGCGGGGCCGACACAGATACGCAGTATTTT. The chain combines TRBV28 with TRBJ2-3; 9 positions agree with TRBD2. Germline V gene sequence: CDR1 MDHEN, CDR2 SYDVKM. V lost 7 bases to trimming and J lost 2 bases; unmatched junction nucleotides: 7. The CDR3 covers 15 residues.

The CDR3 DNA reads TGTGCCAGCAGCCGACTCTCGGGGGCGTCCTACAATGAGCAGTTCTTC. Translating gives CASSRLSGASYNEQFF. The V call is TRBV5-4, the J call TRBJ2-1; D is tentatively TRBD1 or TRBD2 (6 bases each). V dropped 4 bases and J dropped 1 base, with 15 bases sitting between them. From germline, CDR1 is SGHNT and CDR2 YYREEE (reference sequence). This CDR3 is built from 16 residues.

The rearrangement links TRBV28 to TRBJ1-1; the D gene is possibly TRBD1 (6 bases). Per germline, CDR1 MDHEN and CDR2 SYDVKM. V was trimmed by 6 bases and J by 5 bases, leaving 13 bases between them. This CDR3 has 13 residues. CDR3 amino acids: CASRTGVRTEAFF. As DNA, the CDR3 is TGTGCCAGCAGGACAGGAGTAAGGACTGAAGCTTTCTTT.

This clone was counted once. The chain is built from TRBV7-9 and TRBJ1-1, with a tentative D call TRBD1 (6 bases). The germline gives CDR1 SEHNR, CDR2 FQNEAQ (reference sequence). The CDR3 runs to 14 residues. V lost 1 base and J lost 3, with 9 bases in between. This chain's CDR3 is CASSLGPGDTEAFF. DNA for the CDR3: TGTGCCAGCAGCTTAGGCCCAGGGGACACTGAAGCTTTCTTT.

The chain carries TRBV4-2 and TRBJ1-2; D is possibly TRBD1 (6 bases). Trimming cost V 0 bases and J 8 bases, with 7 bases left between them. This CDR3 contains 12 residues. The germline CDR1 and CDR2 sequences are LGHNA and YNFKEQ. Here the CDR3 DNA reads TGTGCCAGCAGCCAAGACAGGGGAGGCTACACCTTC. Its translation: CASSQDRGGYTF.

The chain's CDR3 is CASSRAGDQSGLFF. The CDR3 nucleotides read TGTGCCAGCAGCCGCGCAGGTGATCAAAGTGGGCTGTTTTTT. The chain is built from TRBV3-1 (or the pseudogene TRBV3-2) and TRBJ1-4; no firm D call. The CDR3 is 14 residues long. V shed 4 bases and J shed 14 bases, with 20 bases lying between them. Per the germline V gene, CDR1 is LGHDT and CDR2 is YNNKEL (reference sequence).

The V and J genes are TRBV7-9 and TRBJ2-2, with D possibly matching TRBD2 (6 bases). The CDR3 runs to 16 residues. CDR1 and CDR2 from the germline V gene are SEHNR and FQNEAQ (reference sequence). Trimming removed 3 bases from V and 4 bases from J, with 15 bases in between. The CDR3 DNA follows: TGTGCCAGCAGCTTTGGGGTCGCCGGGGGCACCGGGGAGCTGTTTTTT. This gives the protein CASSFGVAGGTGELFF. Full variable domain (remainder filled in from reference TRBV7-9 and TRBJ2-2): DTGVSQNPRHKITKRGQNVTFRCDPISEHNRLYWYRQTLGQGPEFLTYFQNEAQLEKSRLLSDRFSAERPKGSFSTLEIQRTEQGDSAMYLCASSFGVAGGTGELFFGEGSRLTVL.

This clone has just one count. The chain links TRBV4-2 to TRBJ1-2, with 12 positions matching TRBD1. Germline V gene data show CDR1 as LGHNA and CDR2 as YNFKEQ. The V gene end was trimmed by 4 bases and the J gene end by 4 bases; junction bases not matched to a gene: 13. The CDR3 sequence is 18 residues long. The CDR3 here is CASSRSPGQGASGYGYTF. The DNA of the CDR3 is TGTGCCAGCAGCCGCTCACCGGGACAGGGGGCTTCTGGCTATGGCTACACCTTC.

As regards this clone: The sample contains more than one DNA sequence encoding this CDR3. The chain joins TRBV24-1 to TRBJ1-4; TRBD1 agrees at 8 bases. Germline loops: CDR1 KGHDR, CDR2 SFDVKD. CDR3 length equals 15 residues. V shed 3 bases, J shed 8 bases, and the junction held 7 bases outside the gene matches. CDR3 protein: CATSDPGQGGEKLFF. CDR3 DNA sequence: TGTGCCACCAGTGATCCCGGACAGGGTGGCGAAAAACTGTTTTTT.

The rearrangement joins TRBV12-3 or TRBV12-4 to TRBJ1-1, with D possibly being TRBD1 (5 bases). The CDR3 loop spans 12 amino acids. The V end lost 8 bases, the J end lost 11 bases, and 18 bases lay between the germline ends. DNA of the CDR3: TGTGCCAGCGTCTCCCAGGGCAGCGAGGCTTTCTTT. This codes for CASVSQGSEAFF.

This sequence joins TRBV9 and TRBJ2-1; tentatively, D is TRBD1 (6 bases). Trimming cost V 3 bases and J 1 base, with 11 bases left between them. Germline lookup yields CDR1 SGDLS and CDR2 YYNGEE. The CDR3 extends over 15 amino acids. Here the CDR3 DNA reads TGTGCCAGCAGCGGGAAGGGGACATCCTACAATGAGCAGTTCTTC. Encoded protein: CASSGKGTSYNEQFF.